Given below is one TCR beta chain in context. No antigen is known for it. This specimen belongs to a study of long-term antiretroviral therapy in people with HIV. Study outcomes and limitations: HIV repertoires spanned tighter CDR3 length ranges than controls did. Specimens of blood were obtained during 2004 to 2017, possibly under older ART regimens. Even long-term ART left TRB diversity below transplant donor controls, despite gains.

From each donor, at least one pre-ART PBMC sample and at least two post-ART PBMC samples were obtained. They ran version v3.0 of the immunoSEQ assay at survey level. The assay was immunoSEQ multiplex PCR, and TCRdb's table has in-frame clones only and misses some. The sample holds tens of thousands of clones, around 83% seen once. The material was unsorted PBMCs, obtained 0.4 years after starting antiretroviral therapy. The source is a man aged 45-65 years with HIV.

DNA of the CDR3: TGTGCCAGCAGTAGCTTAGAGTTGGGGCCGGCGTTCGACGAGCAGTACTTC. It encodes CASSSLELGPAFDEQYF. V is TRBV7-9 and J is TRBJ2-7, with TRBD1 as a possible D gene (5 bases). The V gene lost 6 bases and the J gene lost 5 bases, with 26 bases spanning the gap. Germline CDR1 is SEHNR and CDR2 is FQNEAQ (reference sequence). The CDR3 sequence is 17 residues long.